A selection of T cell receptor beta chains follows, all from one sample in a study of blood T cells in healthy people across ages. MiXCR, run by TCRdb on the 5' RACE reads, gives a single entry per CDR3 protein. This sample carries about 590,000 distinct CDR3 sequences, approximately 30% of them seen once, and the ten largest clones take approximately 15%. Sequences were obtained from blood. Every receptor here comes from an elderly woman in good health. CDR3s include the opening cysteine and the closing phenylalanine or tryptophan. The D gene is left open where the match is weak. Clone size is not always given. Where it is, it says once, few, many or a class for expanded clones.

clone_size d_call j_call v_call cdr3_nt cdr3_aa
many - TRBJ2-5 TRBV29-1 TGCAGCGTTGAAGTTGGGGAGACCCAGTACTTC CSVEVGETQYF
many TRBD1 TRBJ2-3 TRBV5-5 TGTGCCAGCAGCAATGTGTACCGGGACAGGGTTCTGACAGATACGCAGTATTTT CASSNVYRDRVLTDTQYF
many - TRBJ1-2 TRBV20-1 TGCAGTGCTATATCTCCTCGCGGGGCCCCCAGGGATTCTTCTGGCTACACCTTC CSAISPRGAPRDSSGYTF
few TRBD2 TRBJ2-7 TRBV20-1 TGCAGTGCTCTAGCCCCTAGCGGGGGGAACAATGAGCAGTACTTC CSALAPSGGNNEQYF
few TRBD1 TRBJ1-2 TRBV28 TGTGCCAGCTTGGGACAGACTTTTAACTATGGCTACACCTTC CASLGQTFNYGYTF
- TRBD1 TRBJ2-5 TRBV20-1 TGCAGTGCTAGGGGACAGACCCAGTTGACCCAGTACTTC CSARGQTQLTQYF
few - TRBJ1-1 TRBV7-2 TGTGCCAGCAGCTCCTCCCGTCTGAACACTGAAGCTTTCTTT CASSSSRLNTEAFF
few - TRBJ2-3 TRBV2 TGTGCCAGCACCTTGACTTATACCACAGATACGCAGTATTTT CASTLTYTTDTQYF
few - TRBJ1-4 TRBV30 TGTGCCTGGAGTTTCGACGGTGGCGGAGAAAAACTGTTTTTT CAWSFDGGGEKLFF
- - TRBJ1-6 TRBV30 TGTGCCTGGATGTTCGGAAGCTCCTATAATTCACCCCTCCACTTT CAWMFGSSYNSPLHF
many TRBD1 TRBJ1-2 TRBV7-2 TGTGCCAGCAGCTCCTCGGGACAGGGAGTAGGAGGCTACACCTTC CASSSSGQGVGGYTF